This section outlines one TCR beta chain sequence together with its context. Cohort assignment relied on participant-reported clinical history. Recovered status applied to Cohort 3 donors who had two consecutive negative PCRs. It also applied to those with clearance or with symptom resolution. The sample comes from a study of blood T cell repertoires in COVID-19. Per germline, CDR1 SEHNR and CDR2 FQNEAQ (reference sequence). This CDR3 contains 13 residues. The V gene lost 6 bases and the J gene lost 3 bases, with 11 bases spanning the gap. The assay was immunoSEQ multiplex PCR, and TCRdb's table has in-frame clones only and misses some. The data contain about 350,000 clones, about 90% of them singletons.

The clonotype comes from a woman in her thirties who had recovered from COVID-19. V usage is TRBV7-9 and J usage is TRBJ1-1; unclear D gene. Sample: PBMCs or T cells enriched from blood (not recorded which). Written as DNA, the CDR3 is TGTGCCAGCAGGCGTCAAGAGGACACTGAAGCTTTCTTT. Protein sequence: CASRRQEDTEAFF.